This T cell receptor (beta chain) stems from a study of cytomegalovirus exposure and HLA in healthy donors. Points from the study as a whole: Analyzed later, association rates of TCRs varied across HLA loci, with DRB1 most and HLA-C fewest. In an earlier analysis, productive rearrangement rates for most beta V segments clustered near 87% or 30%. The presence/absence work took it that sequencing depth was about the same across donors.

PCR involved 60 Vbeta and 13 Jbeta primers. Sequenced by immunoSEQ multiplex PCR; TCRdb stores in-frame clones only, minus some. The sample consists of around 180,000 clones, about 87% of them appearing once. Points on this clone: No antigen is known for it.

Germline CDR1 is SGHRS and CDR2 is YFSETQ. The V gene lost 0 bases and the J gene lost 2 bases, with 11 bases spanning the gap. The CDR3 is 15 residues long. Sequenced: PBMCs. The TCR comes from a woman aged 18-29 years in good health and CMV-seronegative. This chain uses TRBV5-1 with TRBJ2-5; the D gene is possibly TRBD2 (6 bases). The CDR3 spells CASSLEPGVQETQYF. The CDR3 bases are TGCGCCAGCAGCTTGGAACCGGGGGTACAAGAGACCCAGTACTTC.